This paragraph reports one TCR beta chain. J gave up 4 bases and V 2 bases, and 10 bases lay outside the gene matches. Per the germline V gene, CDR1 is SGHNT and CDR2 is YENEEA. This CDR3 has 17 residues. This record comes from a study of blood T cell repertoires in COVID-19. Everyone who took part was 18 to 89 years old, and they came from about 23 US areas. Each participant's cohort was designated according to participant-reported clinical history. Under the authors' procedure: Estimation of nucleated cell counts relied on the amplification of reference gene primers. Repertoires were generated with immunoSEQ multiplex PCR, while TCRdb's copy carries only in-frame clones and drops some. V, J and clone size are taken as reported in that table, and D and trimming were inferred from the DNA itself. This table has about 200,000 clones, approximately 89% appearing once.

The genes are TRBV11-3 and TRBJ1-5; 8 positions match TRBD1. The sequencing input was PBMCs or T cells enriched from blood (not recorded which). The TCR was taken from a woman in her thirties or forties with acute COVID-19. The CDR3 protein is CASSLRLWGQANQPQHF. The CDR3 DNA is TGTGCCAGCAGCTTAAGGCTGTGGGGACAGGCGAATCAGCCCCAGCATTTT.